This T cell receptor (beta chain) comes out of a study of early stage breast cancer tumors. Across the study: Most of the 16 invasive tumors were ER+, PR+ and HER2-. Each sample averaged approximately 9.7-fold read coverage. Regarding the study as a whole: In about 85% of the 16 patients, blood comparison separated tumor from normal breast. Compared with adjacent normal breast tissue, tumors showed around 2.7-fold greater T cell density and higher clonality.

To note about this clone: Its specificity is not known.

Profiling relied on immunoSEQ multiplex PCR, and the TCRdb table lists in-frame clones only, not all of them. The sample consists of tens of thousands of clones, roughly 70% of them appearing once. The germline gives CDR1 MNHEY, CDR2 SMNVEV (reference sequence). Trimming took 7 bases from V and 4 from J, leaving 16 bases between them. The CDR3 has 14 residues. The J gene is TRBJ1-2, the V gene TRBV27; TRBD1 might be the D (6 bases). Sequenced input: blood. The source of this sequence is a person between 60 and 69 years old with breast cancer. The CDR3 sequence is CASTPSTGSYGYTF. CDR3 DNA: TGTGCCAGCACCCCATCAACAGGGTCCTATGGCTACACCTTC.